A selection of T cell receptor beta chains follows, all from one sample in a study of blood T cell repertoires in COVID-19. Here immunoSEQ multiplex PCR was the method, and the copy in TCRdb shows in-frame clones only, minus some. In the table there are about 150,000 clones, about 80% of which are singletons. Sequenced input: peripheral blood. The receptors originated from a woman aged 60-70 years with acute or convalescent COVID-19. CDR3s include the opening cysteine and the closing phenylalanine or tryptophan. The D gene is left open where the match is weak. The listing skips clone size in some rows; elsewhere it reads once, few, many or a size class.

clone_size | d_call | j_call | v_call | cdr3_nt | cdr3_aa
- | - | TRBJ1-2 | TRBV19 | TGTGCCAGTACCTCCGGGGGGCGAAACTATGGCTACACCTTC | CASTSGGRNYGYTF
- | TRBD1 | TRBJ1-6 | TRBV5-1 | TGCGCCAGCAGCTGGGGGGACAGGGAGCATTCACCCCTCCACTTT | CASSWGDREHSPLHF
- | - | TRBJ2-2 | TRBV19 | TGTGCCAGTAGTCAGAGGGTGGAGCTGTTTTTT | CASSQRVELFF
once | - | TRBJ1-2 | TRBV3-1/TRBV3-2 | TGTGCCAGCAGCCAAGCTTTCGGGGGAGGCTACACCTTC | CASSQAFGGGYTF
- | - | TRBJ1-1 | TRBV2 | TGTGCCAGCAGCCCCGAGGGGAACACTGAAGCTTTCTTT | CASSPEGNTEAFF
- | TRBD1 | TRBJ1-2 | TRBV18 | TGTGCCAGCTCACCACAGGCAGGGGGAGACTATGGCTACACCTTC | CASSPQAGGDYGYTF
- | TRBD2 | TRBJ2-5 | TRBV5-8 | TGTGCCAGCAGATGGGGGACTAGCGGGGTAGAGACCCAGTACTTC | CASRWGTSGVETQYF
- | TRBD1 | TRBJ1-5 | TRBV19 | TGTGCCAGTAGTACCTTCAGACAGGGCGGGCAGCCCCAGCATTTT | CASSTFRQGGQPQHF
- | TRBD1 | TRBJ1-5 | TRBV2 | TGTGCCAGCTTGGGGGACAGGCAGCCCCAGCATTTT | CASLGDRQPQHF
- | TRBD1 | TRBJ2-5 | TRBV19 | TGTGCCAGTCGAGGACAGGGGGCTTCCCAAGAGACCCAGTACTTC | CASRGQGASQETQYF
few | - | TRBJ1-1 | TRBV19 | TGTGCCAGTAGTACGCTCCCCGGTAGCACTGAAGCTTTCTTT | CASSTLPGSTEAFF
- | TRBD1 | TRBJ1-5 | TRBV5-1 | TGCGCCAGCCGACAACAGGGGGCCTTTGGCAATCAGCCCCAGCATTTT | CASRQQGAFGNQPQHF
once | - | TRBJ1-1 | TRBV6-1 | TGTGCCAGCAGTGAAAACGGCGGGAACACTGAAGCTTTCTTT | CASSENGGNTEAFF
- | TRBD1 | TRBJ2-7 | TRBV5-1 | TGCGCCAGCAGCCCGAGACAGGGGGGATACGAGCAGTACTTC | CASSPRQGGYEQYF
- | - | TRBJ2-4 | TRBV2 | TGTGCCAGCAGTTTCTTAACGAAGGAGGTACAGTACTTC | CASSFLTKEVQYF
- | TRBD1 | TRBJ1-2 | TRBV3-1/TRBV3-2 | TGTGCCAGCAGCCAAGGGACAGGGAATGGCTACACCTTC | CASSQGTGNGYTF
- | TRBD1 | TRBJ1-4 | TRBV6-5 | TGTGCCAGCAGTTCCCAACAGGGGGCGAGTGAAAAACTGTTTTTT | CASSSQQGASEKLFF
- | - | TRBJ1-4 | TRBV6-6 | TGTGCCAGCAGTCCTCCCTTCCCAGATGAAAAACTGTTTTTT | CASSPPFPDEKLFF
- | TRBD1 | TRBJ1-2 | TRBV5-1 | TGCGCCAGCAGCCAAACTCCCGGACAGGGACGATGGTACGGCTACACCTTC | CASSQTPGQGRWYGYTF
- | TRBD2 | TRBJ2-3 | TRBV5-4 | TGTGCCAGCAGCTTGGCCGGTCGGGGGGGGTTCACAGATACGCAGTATTTT | CASSLAGRGGFTDTQYF
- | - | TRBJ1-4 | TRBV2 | TGTGCCAGCAGACGCGTTATGACAGCAACTAATGAAAAACTGTTTTTT | CASRRVMTATNEKLFF
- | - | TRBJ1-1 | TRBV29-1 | TGCAGCGTTGCGGACAGCGACGCTTTCTTT | CSVADSDAFF
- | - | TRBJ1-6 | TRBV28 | TGTGCCAGCAGTTCGCCAGATAATTCACCCCTCCACTTT | CASSSPDNSPLHF
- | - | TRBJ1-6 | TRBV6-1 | TGTGCCAGCAGTGAAATAACAACGAATTCACCCCTCCACTTT | CASSEITTNSPLHF
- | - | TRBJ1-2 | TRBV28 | TGTGCCAGCAGCCTGGACATAACTGGCTACACCTTC | CASSLDITGYTF
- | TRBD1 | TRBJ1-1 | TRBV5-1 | TGCGCCAGCAGCCAGACAGGGGGGACGAAGAACACTGAAGCTTTCTTT | CASSQTGGTKNTEAFF
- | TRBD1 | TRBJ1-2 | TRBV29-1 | TGCAGCGCGCGGACAGGTCAATATGGCTACACCTTC | CSARTGQYGYTF
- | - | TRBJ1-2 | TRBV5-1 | TGCGCCAGCAGCTTGGCAGGGATCCCTATCCCTAATAACTATGGCTACACCTTC | CASSLAGIPIPNNYGYTF
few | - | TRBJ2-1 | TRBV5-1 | TGCGCCAGCAGCTTAGACGGGAGCTCCTACAATGAGCAGTTCTTC | CASSLDGSSYNEQFF
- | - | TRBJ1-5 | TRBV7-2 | TGTGCCAGCAGCTTAACAGGGCAGAGCAATCAGCCCCAGCATTTT | CASSLTGQSNQPQHF
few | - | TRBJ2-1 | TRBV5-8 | TGTGCCAGCAGCTTTTTCGACAGAACCTACAATGAGCAGTTCTTC | CASSFFDRTYNEQFF
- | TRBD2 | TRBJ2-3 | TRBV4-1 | TGCGCCAGCAGCCAAGATGGGACTAGCGGGGGCGGAGATACGCAGTATTTT | CASSQDGTSGGGDTQYF
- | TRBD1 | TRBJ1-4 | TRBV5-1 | TGCGCCAGCAGCTCAGCTGGACAGGGCCCCAATGAAAAACTGTTTTTT | CASSSAGQGPNEKLFF
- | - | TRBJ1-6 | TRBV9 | TGTGCCAGCAGCGTAGGGACTCACCATAATTCACCCCTCCACTTT | CASSVGTHHNSPLHF
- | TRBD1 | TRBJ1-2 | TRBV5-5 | TGTGCCAGCAGCTTGGACAGGGGGGCGTCGATTCTCTATGGCTACACCTTC | CASSLDRGASILYGYTF
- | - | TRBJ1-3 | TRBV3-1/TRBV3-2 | TGTGCCAGCGAACACTCTGGAAACACCATATATTTT | CASEHSGNTIYF
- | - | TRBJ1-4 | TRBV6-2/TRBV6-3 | TGTGCCAGCAGTTACCCTCAGGGGACGGTTACAACTAATGAAAAACTGTTTTTT | CASSYPQGTVTTNEKLFF
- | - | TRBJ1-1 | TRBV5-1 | TGCGCCAGCAGCTTGGCCTTACAGGGAAGAGGAGCTTTCTTT | CASSLALQGRGAFF